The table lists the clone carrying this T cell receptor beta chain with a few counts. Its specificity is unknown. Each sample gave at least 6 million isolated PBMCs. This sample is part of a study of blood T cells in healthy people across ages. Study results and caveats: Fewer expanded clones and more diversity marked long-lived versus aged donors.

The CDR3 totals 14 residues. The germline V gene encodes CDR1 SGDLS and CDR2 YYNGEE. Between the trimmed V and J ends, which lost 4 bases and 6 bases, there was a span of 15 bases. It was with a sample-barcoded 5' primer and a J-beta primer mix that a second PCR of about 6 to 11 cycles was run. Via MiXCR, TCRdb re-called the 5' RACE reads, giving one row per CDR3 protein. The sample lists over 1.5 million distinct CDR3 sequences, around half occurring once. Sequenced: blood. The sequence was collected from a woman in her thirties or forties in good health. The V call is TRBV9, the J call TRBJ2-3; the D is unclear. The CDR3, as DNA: TGTGCCAGCAGCCTGGACCTACCCCCCGATACGCAGTATTTT. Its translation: CASSLDLPPDTQYF.